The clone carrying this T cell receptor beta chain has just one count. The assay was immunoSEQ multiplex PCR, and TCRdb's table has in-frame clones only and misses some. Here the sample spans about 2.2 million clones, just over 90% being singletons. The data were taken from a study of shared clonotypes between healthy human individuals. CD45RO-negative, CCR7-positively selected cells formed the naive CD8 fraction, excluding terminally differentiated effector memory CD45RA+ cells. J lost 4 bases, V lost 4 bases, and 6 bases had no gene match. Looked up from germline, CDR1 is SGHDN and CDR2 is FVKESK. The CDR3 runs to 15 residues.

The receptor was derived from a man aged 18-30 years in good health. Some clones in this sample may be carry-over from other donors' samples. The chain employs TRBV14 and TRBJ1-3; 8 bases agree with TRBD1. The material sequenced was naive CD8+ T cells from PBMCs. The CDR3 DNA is TGTGCCAGCAGCCCAGGGGGCCGGATCGGAAACACCATATATTTT. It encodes CASSPGGRIGNTIYF.